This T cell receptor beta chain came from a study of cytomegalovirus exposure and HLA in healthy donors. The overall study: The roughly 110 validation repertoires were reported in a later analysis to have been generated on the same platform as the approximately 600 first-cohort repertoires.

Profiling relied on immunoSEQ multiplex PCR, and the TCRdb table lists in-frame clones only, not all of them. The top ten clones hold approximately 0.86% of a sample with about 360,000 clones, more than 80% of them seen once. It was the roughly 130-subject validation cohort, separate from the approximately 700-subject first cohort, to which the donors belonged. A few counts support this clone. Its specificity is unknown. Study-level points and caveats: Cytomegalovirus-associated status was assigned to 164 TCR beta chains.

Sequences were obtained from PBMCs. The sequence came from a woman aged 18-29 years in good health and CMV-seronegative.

The CDR3 loop is CASSSGLSYEQYF. CDR3 bases: TGTGCCAGCAGCTCGGGACTCTCCTACGAGCAGTACTTC. J is TRBJ2-7 and V is TRBV11-2; D may be TRBD2 (6 bases). CDR1 is SGHAT and CDR2 is FQNNGV in the germline V gene. Between the trimmed V and J ends, which lost 4 bases and 0 bases, there was a span of 7 bases. This CDR3 contains 13 residues.